A selection of T cell receptor beta chains follows, all from one sample in a study of blood T cell repertoires in COVID-19. Data came from immunoSEQ multiplex PCR; TCRdb stores just in-frame clones and leaves some out. The sample carries 150,000 to 200,000 clones, about 88% recorded once. Input material: peripheral blood. The origin of the receptors is a man aged 55 to 70 with acute or convalescent COVID-19. The CDR3 runs from the conserved cysteine through the conserved F or W. D genes are given only for firm matches. A clone size is listed for some rows: how often the clone was seen (once, few, many), or a class if it is expanded.

CDR3aa	CDR3nt	abundance	j_gene	v_gene	d_gene
CATKLQDQETQYF	TGTGCCACCAAGCTTCAAGACCAAGAGACCCAGTACTTC	NA	TRBJ2-5	TRBV15	NA
CASSVDSETQYF	TGTGCCAGCAGCGTAGATTCGGAGACCCAGTACTTC	NA	TRBJ2-5	TRBV9	NA
CASSHILGRDTQYF	TGTGCCAGCAGCCACATCCTAGGTCGTGATACGCAGTATTTT	NA	TRBJ2-3	TRBV3-1/TRBV3-2	NA
CATSDRTGYTGELFF	TGTGCCACCTCCGATAGGACAGGATACACCGGGGAGCTGTTTTTT	once	TRBJ2-2	TRBV7-8	TRBD1
CAISDPTAGDGYTF	TGTGCCATCAGTGACCCGACCGCAGGGGATGGCTACACCTTC	NA	TRBJ1-2	TRBV10-3	NA
CASSTGQGSVKLFF	TGTGCCAGCAGCACCGGACAGGGAAGCGTAAAACTGTTTTTT	NA	TRBJ1-4	TRBV6-5	TRBD1
CASSLVAGTGTEAFF	TGTGCCAGCAGCTTGGTCGCCGGGACAGGAACTGAAGCTTTCTTT	NA	TRBJ1-1	TRBV5-6	TRBD1
CATSPGQAYNEQFF	TGTGCCACCAGCCCGGGACAGGCCTACAATGAGCAGTTCTTC	NA	TRBJ2-1	TRBV24-1	TRBD1
CASSYDRQRLGTEAFF	TGTGCCAGCAGTTACGATAGACAGCGTTTGGGCACTGAAGCTTTCTTT	NA	TRBJ1-1	TRBV6-5	NA
CASSLARGGVETQYF	TGTGCCAGCAGCTTAGCTAGGGGGGGTGTAGAGACCCAGTACTTC	NA	TRBJ2-5	TRBV7-2	NA
CASSEAGVTDTQYF	TGTGCCAGCAGTGAAGCGGGAGTGACAGATACGCAGTATTTT	few	TRBJ2-3	TRBV6-1	NA
CAWDRGQETQYF	TGTGCCTGGGACAGGGGCCAAGAGACCCAGTACTTC	NA	TRBJ2-5	TRBV30	TRBD1
CASSTPGNPYEQYF	TGTGCCAGCAGCACACCAGGTAACCCCTACGAGCAGTACTTC	NA	TRBJ2-7	TRBV7-9	NA
CASSQVQGLWYEQYF	TGCGCCAGCAGCCAAGTTCAGGGGCTATGGTACGAGCAGTACTTC	NA	TRBJ2-7	TRBV4-3	NA
CATSDPRELGNQPQHF	TGTGCCACCAGTGATCCCAGGGAATTGGGCAATCAGCCCCAGCATTTT	few	TRBJ1-5	TRBV24-1	NA
CASSLRTDLEAFF	TGTGCCAGCAGCCTACGTACAGACCTTGAAGCTTTCTTT	NA	TRBJ1-1	TRBV5-4	NA
CASRPPGQGLTDTQYF	TGCGCCAGCAGGCCTCCGGGACAGGGGCTCACAGATACGCAGTATTTT	NA	TRBJ2-3	TRBV5-1	TRBD1
CASSELAGTTDTQYF	TGTGCCAGCAGTGAACTAGCGGGAACAACAGATACGCAGTATTTT	NA	TRBJ2-3	TRBV6-1	TRBD2
CASSWGEVAGAQETQYF	TGTGCCAGCAGCTGGGGGGAGGTAGCGGGGGCCCAAGAGACCCAGTACTTC	NA	TRBJ2-5	TRBV7-7	TRBD2
CASTREQGETQYF	TGTGCCAGCACAAGAGAACAGGGAGAGACCCAGTACTTC	NA	TRBJ2-5	TRBV7-9	NA
CASSGQHSNQPQHF	TGTGCCAGCAGTGGACAGCATAGCAATCAGCCCCAGCATTTT	NA	TRBJ1-5	TRBV2	NA
CASSFDRNLGGYTF	TGTGCCAGCAGTTTTGACAGGAACCTCGGGGGCTACACCTTC	NA	TRBJ1-2	TRBV7-9	NA
CASSLTPFGAGGTGELFF	TGTGCCAGCAGCTTAACCCCTTTTGGAGCGGGAGGGACCGGGGAGCTGTTTTTT	NA	TRBJ2-2	TRBV7-3	TRBD2
CAWSGASGNTIYF	TGTGCCTGGAGTGGGGCTAGCGGAAACACCATATATTTT	NA	TRBJ1-3	TRBV30	NA
CASGSRTSGYNEQFF	TGTGCTAGTGGTTCCAGGACTAGCGGCTACAATGAGCAGTTCTTC	NA	TRBJ2-1	TRBV12-5	TRBD2
CASSSDRANYGYTF	TGTGCCAGCAGTTCGGACAGGGCGAACTATGGCTACACCTTC	few	TRBJ1-2	TRBV6-5	TRBD1
CASTLLRTSGYNEQFF	TGTGCCAGCACCTTGTTGAGGACTAGCGGTTACAATGAGCAGTTCTTC	NA	TRBJ2-1	TRBV3-1/TRBV3-2	TRBD2
CASSFGAVNEQFF	TGTGCCAGCAGCTTTGGGGCAGTTAATGAGCAGTTCTTC	NA	TRBJ2-1	TRBV7-8	NA
CASSIDLSDYLNEKLFF	TGTGCCAGTAGTATAGATCTATCGGACTACCTGAATGAAAAACTGTTTTTT	NA	TRBJ1-4	TRBV19	NA
CASSPKRRRGGPVDTQYF	TGTGCCAGCAGCCCGAAGAGACGGCGGGGGGGGCCCGTGGATACGCAGTATTTT	few	TRBJ2-3	TRBV4-2	TRBD2
CASSLATSGTGEQFF	TGCGCCAGCAGCTTGGCCACTAGCGGGACCGGTGAGCAGTTCTTC	NA	TRBJ2-1	TRBV5-1	TRBD2